These 27 T cell receptor beta chains originate from one sample sequenced in a study of Ad26.COV2.S vaccination and SARS-CoV-2 variants. The treatment is: about 20 received Ad26.COV2.S at low or high dose, single or two shots; 5 received placebo; per-sample allocation not given. The investigators took samples on day 63 after the first vaccine or placebo injection. Sequenced by immunoSEQ multiplex PCR; TCRdb stores in-frame clones only, minus some. This table holds approximately 480,000 clones, around 90% found once. The sequenced sample was peripheral blood, obtained in a trial of Ad26.COV2.S vaccine versus placebo. These receptors were collected from a person aged 18 to 65 who received the Ad26.COV2.S COVID-19 vaccine or a placebo.

The rearrangement uses TRBV19 and TRBJ2-2, with TRBD1 matching over 7 bases. The length of the CDR3 is 13 residues. V lost 7 bases, J lost 6 bases, and 5 bases stayed unmatched. From germline, CDR1 is LNHDA and CDR2 SQIVND (reference sequence). The CDR3 is CASIRTGAGELFF. The CDR3 bases are TGTGCCAGTATCCGAACAGGGGCCGGGGAGCTGTTTTTT.

The chain uses TRBV7-8 and TRBJ2-1; 8 bases agree with TRBD2. The CDR3 is made up of 15 amino acids. The trim removed 1 base at V and 7 bases at J, leaving 6 bases unmatched. The germline gives CDR1 SGHVS, CDR2 FQNEAQ. The CDR3 here is CASSLVGTRPNEQFF. DNA of the CDR3: TGTGCCAGCAGCTTAGTGGGGACTAGGCCGAATGAGCAGTTCTTC.

This sequence joins TRBV12-1 and TRBJ2-5; the tabulated D call, TRBD2, remains unverified against the DNA. TRBV12-1 is a pseudogene locus. The CDR3 is 14 residues long. CDR3 region: CASTLAGDPETQYF. For the CDR3, the DNA is TGTGCCAGCACCCTAGCGGGAGATCCAGAGACCCAGTACTTC.

The chain recombines TRBV6-5 with TRBJ1-1; D may be TRBD1 (5 bases). Germline CDR1 reads MNHEY; CDR2 reads SVGAGI. The CDR3 loop spans 15 amino acids. In nucleotides, the CDR3 is TGTGGAGGGACTTGGGTGGGGGTTGGTCTCACTGAAGCTTTCTTT. Translation: CGGTWVGVGLTEAFF.

The chain joins TRBV19 to TRBJ2-7, with 10 bases identical to TRBD2. Germline V gives CDR1 LNHDA, CDR2 SQIVND (reference sequence). The CDR3 has 14 residues. Trimming removed 6 bases from V and 3 bases from J; junction bases left unmatched: 5. CDR3 nucleotide sequence: TGTGCCAGTAGCTATACTAGCGGGGTCTACGAGCAGTACTTC. Residues: CASSYTSGVYEQYF.

The chain couples TRBV20-1 to TRBJ1-6; a weak D match, TRBD1 (5 bases). The germline V gene has CDR1 DFQATT and CDR2 SNEGSKA (reference sequence). Trimming stripped 3 bases from V and 5 bases from J, with 11 bases between. The CDR3 runs 14 residues. CDR3 sequence (DNA): TGCAGTGCTAGTGTAGGCAGGGATAATTCACCCCTCCACTTT. Translated, it gives CSASVGRDNSPLHF.

The V call is TRBV24-1, the J call TRBJ2-3; D not certain. Trimming took off 9 bases at V and 4 bases at J, with 13 bases between the two ends. The V gene's germline CDR1 is KGHDR and CDR2 SFDVKD. The length of the CDR3 is 13 residues. The CDR3 loop reads CATRGLVPDTQYF. As DNA, the CDR3 is TGTGCCACCCGCGGCTTAGTCCCAGATACGCAGTATTTT.

The rearrangement uses TRBV19 and TRBJ2-2; 9 bases match TRBD1. With V trimmed by 8 bases and J by 6 bases, 13 bases remained unmatched. This CDR3 region has 16 residues. The germline CDR1 and CDR2 sequences are LNHDA and SQIVND (reference sequence). CDR3 residues: CASAPDHRGPPGELFF. CDR3 nucleotide sequence: TGTGCCAGTGCCCCCGATCACAGGGGGCCACCCGGGGAGCTGTTTTTT.

The chain uses TRBV24-1 and TRBJ2-3, with 12 positions matching TRBD2. Germline V gene data show CDR1 as KGHDR and CDR2 as SFDVKD. The CDR3 has 16 amino acids. J gave up 3 bases and V 3 bases, and 3 bases lay outside the gene matches. The CDR3 coding sequence is TGTGCCACCAGTGATACGACTAGCGGGAGAACAGATACGCAGTATTTT. Amino acids: CATSDTTSGRTDTQYF.

The chain has TRBV7-9 and TRBJ1-3; D not certain. The CDR3 loop spans 18 amino acids. Trimming cost V 4 bases and J 2 bases, with 21 bases left between them. The V gene's germline CDR1 is SEHNR and CDR2 FQNEAQ (reference sequence). CDR3 sequence reads: CASSSTTRHVFAGNTIYF. The DNA of the CDR3 is TGTGCCAGCAGCTCAACGACCAGACATGTTTTTGCTGGAAACACCATATATTTT. The variable domain in full, completed from reference TRBV7-9 and TRBJ1-3, reads DTGVSQNPRHKITKRGQNVTFRCDPISEHNRLYWYRQTLGQGPEFLTYFQNEAQLEKSRLLSDRFSAERPKGSFSTLEIQRTEQGDSAMYLCASSSTTRHVFAGNTIYFGEGSWLTVV.

The CDR3 DNA is TGTGCCAGCAGCGGAACTGGGGCTGGTGGAACCCACTCTGGAAACACCATATATTTT. Residues: CASSGTGAGGTHSGNTIYF. The chain couples TRBV7-2 to TRBJ1-3; TRBD1 is a possible D gene (5 bases). The V and J ends lost 5 bases and 0 bases respectively, with 23 bases between them. CDR1 and CDR2 from the germline V gene are SGHTA and FQGNSA. The CDR3 spans 19 residues.

This chain joins TRBV28 and TRBJ1-5; 9 bases line up with TRBD1. The CDR3 has 17 amino acids. CDR1 is MDHEN and CDR2 is SYDVKM in the germline V gene. The J segment lost 1 base and the V segment lost 6 bases, leaving 10 bases of the junction unmatched. The CDR3 protein is CASRFGGQGLSNQPQHF. CDR3 in DNA: TGTGCCAGCAGGTTCGGGGGACAGGGCTTGAGCAATCAGCCCCAGCATTTT.

The chain employs TRBV6-5 and TRBJ2-7; tentatively, D is TRBD1 (6 bases). This CDR3 spans 13 amino acids. Germline CDR1 and CDR2: MNHEY and SVGAGI. V was clipped by 6 bases and J by 7 bases, with 16 bases between them. The CDR3 spells CASSLTGSREQYF. The CDR3 DNA follows: TGTGCCAGCAGCCTCACAGGGAGTCGGGAGCAGTACTTC.

This clone was seen more than once but under ten times. The chain has TRBV19 and TRBJ1-2; no clear D gene. Germline lookup yields CDR1 LNHDA and CDR2 SQIVND (reference sequence). V was trimmed by 3 bases and J by 7 bases, leaving 6 bases between them. There are 11 residues in the CDR3. The CDR3 DNA reads TGTGCCAGTAGTATCTGGGGTGGCTACACCTTC. As protein: CASSIWGGYTF.

This clone has just a few counts. The chain links TRBV11-1 to TRBJ1-2, with 7 bases that match TRBD1. This CDR3 spans 13 amino acids. CDR1 SGHAT and CDR2 FQDESV come from the germline V gene (reference sequence). With V trimmed by 5 bases and J by 4 bases, 4 bases remained unmatched. The CDR3 bases are TGTGCCAGCAGCCCGACAGGGATCTATGGCTACACCTTC. Translating it yields CASSPTGIYGYTF. Together with reference TRBV11-1 and TRBJ1-2, the CDR3 gives the full variable domain: EAEVAQSPRYKITEKSQAVAFWCDPISGHATLYWYRQILGQGPELLVQFQDESVVDDSQLPKDRFSAERLKGVDSTLKIQPAELGDSAMYLCASSPTGIYGYTFGSGTRLTVV.

This clone was picked up one time. The V and J genes are TRBV25-1 and TRBJ1-1; 7 nucleotides agree with TRBD1. Germline CDR1 reads MGHDK; CDR2 reads SYGVNS. CDR3 length: 13 amino acids. V shed 5 bases and J 7 bases; nucleotides not matched to a gene: 7. CDR3 nucleotide sequence: TGTGCCAGCAGTAACACAGGGGCTTATGAAGCTTTCTTT. Protein: CASSNTGAYEAFF.

The chain joins TRBV11-2 to TRBJ2-7, with D possibly TRBD2 on 7 matching bases. This CDR3 has 15 residues. V lost 1 base to trimming and J lost 3 bases, with 13 bases between them. Germline V CDR1 and CDR2: SGHAT, FQNNGV. CDR3 in amino acids: CASSLGGGYGYEQYF. CDR3 sequence (DNA): TGTGCCAGCAGCTTAGGGGGGGGCTATGGCTACGAGCAGTACTTC.

The V and J genes are TRBV5-4 and TRBJ2-7; D is possibly TRBD2 (6 bases). The CDR3 extends over 16 amino acids. From germline, CDR1 is SGHNT and CDR2 YYREEE (reference sequence). Trimming shortened V by 4 bases and J by 0 bases, and 17 bases separated the two germline ends. The CDR3 protein is CASSPRGLSHSYEQYF. The CDR3 coding sequence is TGTGCCAGCAGCCCCAGAGGACTATCTCACTCCTACGAGCAGTACTTC.

The V and J genes are TRBV28 and TRBJ1-1, with unresolved D. The CDR3 consists of 13 residues. Germline loops: CDR1 MDHEN, CDR2 SYDVKM. Trimming took 10 bases from V and 2 from J, leaving 14 bases between them. Written as DNA, the CDR3 is TGTGCCACTCAGGAAGGCGTAAACACTGAAGCTTTCTTT. Its protein is CATQEGVNTEAFF.

The V and J genes are TRBV19 and TRBJ2-2; 9 positions match TRBD2. The CDR3 extends over 14 amino acids. Trimming at V came to 9 bases and at J to 3 bases, leaving 5 bases not matched to a gene. Germline V gene data show CDR1 as LNHDA and CDR2 as SQIVND (reference sequence). Here the CDR3 DNA reads TGTGCCAGCCATAGCGGGAGCTACACCGGGGAGCTGTTTTTT. Translated: CASHSGSYTGELFF. The whole variable domain, filled in from reference TRBV19 and TRBJ2-2, reads DGGITQSPKYLFRKEGQNVTLSCEQNLNHDAMYWYRQDPGQGLRLIYYSQIVNDFQKGDIAEGYSVSREKKESFPLTVTSAQKNPTAFYLCASHSGSYTGELFFGEGSRLTVL.

V and J are TRBV25-1 and TRBJ1-2; 7 nucleotides agree with TRBD1. Germline-derived CDR1 and CDR2 are MGHDK and SYGVNS. The CDR3 is 14 amino acids. V dropped 4 bases and J dropped 4; count of bases not matched to a gene: 6. CDR3 in DNA: TGTGCCAGCAGTGGACAGGGAATCGGCTATGGCTACACCTTC. Translation gives CASSGQGIGYGYTF.

V and J are TRBV6-4 and TRBJ1-1, with D possibly TRBD1 on 6 matching bases. The V gene lost 4 bases and the J gene lost 10 bases, with 19 bases spanning the gap. The CDR3 covers 14 residues. Germline CDR1 and CDR2: MRHNA and SNTAGT. The CDR3 loop reads CASSASTTGSPAFF. CDR3 sequence (DNA): TGTGCCAGCAGTGCCTCCACTACAGGGTCTCCAGCTTTCTTT.

This sequence joins TRBV2 and TRBJ1-2, with a weak D call TRBD1 (5 bases). In germline, CDR1 is SNHLY, CDR2 FYNNEI. Trimming left V 6 bases short and J 7 bases short, with 18 bases between. This CDR3 is built from 14 residues. The CDR3 region has the DNA TGTGCCAGCAGAAGAACAGACCAGGGCGGTGGCTACACCTTC. Translating gives CASRRTDQGGGYTF.

This chain uses TRBV19 with TRBJ2-7; TRBD2 is a possible D gene (7 bases). Germline V gene lookup returns CDR1 LNHDA and CDR2 SQIVND (reference sequence). V was clipped by 5 bases and J by 6 bases, with 14 bases between them. CDR3 size: 13 residues. This CDR3 is CASSRRGASEQYF. The CDR3 region has the DNA TGTGCCAGTAGTCGCCGGGGGGCTAGCGAGCAGTACTTC.

This chain links TRBV7-9 with TRBJ2-3, with D perhaps matching TRBD2 (6 bases). Germline CDR1 and CDR2: SEHNR and FQNEAQ (reference sequence). Trimming took 0 bases from V and 5 from J, leaving 18 bases between them. The CDR3 covers 17 residues. The DNA for the CDR3 is TGTGCCAGCAGCTTAGCTATCGCGGGCGGGGCGAGAGATACGCAGTATTTT. Amino acid sequence: CASSLAIAGGARDTQYF.

This chain joins TRBV29-1 and TRBJ2-7; D call uncertain. The CDR3 is made up of 12 amino acids. Trimming shortened V by 0 bases and J by 5 bases, and 8 bases separated the two germline ends. Germline V gene data show CDR1 as SQVTM and CDR2 as ANQGSEA. Here the CDR3 DNA reads TGCAGCGTTGAAGATGGGCGCAACGAGCAGTACTTC. This gives the protein CSVEDGRNEQYF.

The chain links TRBV9 to TRBJ2-7, with 8 positions matching TRBD2. The V gene's germline CDR1 is SGDLS and CDR2 YYNGEE. V was clipped by 4 bases and J by 4 bases; unmatched bases: 4. This CDR3 is built from 13 residues. The CDR3 loop reads CASSSGGPYEQYF. The CDR3 DNA sequence: TGTGCCAGCAGCAGCGGGGGCCCTTACGAGCAGTACTTC.